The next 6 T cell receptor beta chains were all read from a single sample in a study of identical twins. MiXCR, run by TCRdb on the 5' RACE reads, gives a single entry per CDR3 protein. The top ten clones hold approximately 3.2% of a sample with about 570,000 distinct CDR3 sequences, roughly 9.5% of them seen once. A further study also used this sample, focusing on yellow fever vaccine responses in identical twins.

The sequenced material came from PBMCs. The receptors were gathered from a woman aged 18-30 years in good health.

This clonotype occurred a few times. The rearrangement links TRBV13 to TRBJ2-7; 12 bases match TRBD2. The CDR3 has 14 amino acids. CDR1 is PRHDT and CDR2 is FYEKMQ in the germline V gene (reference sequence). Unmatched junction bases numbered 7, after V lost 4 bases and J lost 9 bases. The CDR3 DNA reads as TGTGCCAGCAGCTGGACTAGCGGGGACGCGACGCAGTACTTC. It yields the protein CASSWTSGDATQYF.

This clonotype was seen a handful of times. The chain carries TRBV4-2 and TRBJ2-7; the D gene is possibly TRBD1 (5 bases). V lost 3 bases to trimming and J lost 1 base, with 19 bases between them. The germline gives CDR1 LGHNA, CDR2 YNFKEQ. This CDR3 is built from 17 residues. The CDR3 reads CASSQRVQGGVSYEQYF. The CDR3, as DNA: TGTGCCAGCAGCCAGAGAGTTCAGGGTGGGGTATCCTACGAGCAGTACTTC.

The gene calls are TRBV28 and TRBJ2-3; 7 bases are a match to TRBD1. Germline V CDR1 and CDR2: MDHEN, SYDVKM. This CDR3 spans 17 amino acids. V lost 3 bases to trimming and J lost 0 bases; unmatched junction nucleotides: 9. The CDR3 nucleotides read TGTGCCAGCAGTTTCGTACAGGGGAGATCTAGCACAGATACGCAGTATTTT. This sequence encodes CASSFVQGRSSTDTQYF.

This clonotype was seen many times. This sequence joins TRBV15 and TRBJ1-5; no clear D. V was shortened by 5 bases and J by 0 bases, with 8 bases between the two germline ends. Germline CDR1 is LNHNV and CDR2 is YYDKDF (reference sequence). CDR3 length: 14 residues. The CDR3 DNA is TGTGCCACCAGCGCAGGCTATAGCAATCAGCCCCAGCATTTT. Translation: CATSAGYSNQPQHF.

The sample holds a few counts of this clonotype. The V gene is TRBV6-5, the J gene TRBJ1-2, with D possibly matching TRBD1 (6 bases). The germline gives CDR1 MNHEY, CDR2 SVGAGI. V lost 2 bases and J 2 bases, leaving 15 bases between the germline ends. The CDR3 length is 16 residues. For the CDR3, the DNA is TGTGCCAGCAGTTACCAGTATCCTCAGGGGAACTATGGCTACACCTTC. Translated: CASSYQYPQGNYGYTF.

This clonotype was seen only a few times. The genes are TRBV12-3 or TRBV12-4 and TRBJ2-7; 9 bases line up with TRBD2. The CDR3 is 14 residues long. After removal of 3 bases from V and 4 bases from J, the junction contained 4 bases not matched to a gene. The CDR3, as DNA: TGTGCCAGCAGTTTTGCGGGAGGGCCGTACGAGCAGTACTTC. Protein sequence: CASSFAGGPYEQYF.